This TCR beta chain was observed in a study of shared clonotypes between healthy human individuals. Across the whole study: Three plates were used per donor for CD4 naive, three for CD4 memory, two for CD8 naive and one for CD8 memory. Overall study findings and caveats: Larger estimated richness was generally recorded for naive subsets relative to memory subsets. Incompleteness in sorted-subset sequencing, despite large depth, was shown by rarefaction.

HIV-negative, healthy adults without recent acute infections or vaccinations were the donors. Comment on this clone: No antigen is known for it.

Repertoires were generated with immunoSEQ multiplex PCR, while TCRdb's copy carries only in-frame clones and drops some. This table has 2 million to 2.5 million clones, approximately 95% appearing once. This TCR was recovered from a young man in good health. Sequencing was done on a sample of naive CD4+ T cells sorted from blood. Subset here: CD45RA+ positively selected.

The CDR3 DNA reads TGTGCCAGCAGTGAGTATCAGGGAGGACAAGAGACCCAGTACTTC. Amino acids: CASSEYQGGQETQYF. J is TRBJ2-5 and V is TRBV6-1; D might be TRBD2 (6 bases). Germline CDR1 MNHNS, CDR2 SASEGT. V was pared by 3 bases and J by 2 bases, with 13 bases between. The CDR3 is made up of 15 amino acids.